A selection of T cell receptor beta chains follows, all from one sample in a study of cytomegalovirus exposure and HLA in healthy donors. Generated by immunoSEQ multiplex PCR, the TCRdb table keeps only in-frame clones and is missing some. Among about 170,000 clones listed, approximately 78% were seen once. The sample taken for sequencing was PBMCs. The receptors were gathered from a girl aged 2-10 years in good health and CMV-seropositive. The CDR3 runs from the conserved cysteine through the conserved F or W. A D gene is named only where the DNA matches it firmly. Expanded clones get a size class; other rows say once, few or many, or leave the size out.

clone_size,j_call,v_call,d_call,cdr3_aa,cdr3_nt
.,TRBJ1-5,TRBV28,.,CASSVENQPQHF,TGTGCCAGCAGTGTAGAGAATCAGCCCCAGCATTTT
once,TRBJ1-1,TRBV19,.,CASSGGGRPGFEAFF,TGTGCCAGTAGTGGGGGGGGGCGACCTGGGTTTGAAGCTTTCTTT
.,TRBJ2-5,TRBV6-4,.,CASIEVQETQYF,TGTGCCAGCATCGAGGTTCAAGAGACCCAGTACTTC
.,TRBJ2-5,TRBV30,.,CAWSVHLREEAQYF,TGTGCCTGGAGTGTCCACCTCAGGGAAGAGGCCCAGTACTTC
.,TRBJ2-6,TRBV28,TRBD1,CASSFPGQGFAGANVLTF,TGTGCCAGCAGTTTCCCGGGACAGGGCTTTGCTGGGGCCAACGTCCTGACTTTC
.,TRBJ2-7,TRBV4-1,TRBD2,CASSHRGGAYEQYF,TGCGCCAGCAGCCATCGGGGAGGGGCCTACGAGCAGTACTTC
.,TRBJ1-1,TRBV7-9,TRBD1,CASSLVRLFRGRGGTEAFF,TGTGCCAGCAGCTTAGTAAGGCTTTTCAGGGGGCGTGGTGGCACTGAAGCTTTCTTT
.,TRBJ2-3,TRBV4-1,.,CASSQDLRPKRIGTDTQYF,TGCGCCAGCAGCCAAGATCTCAGGCCGAAACGAATCGGCACAGATACGCAGTATTTT
.,TRBJ1-3,TRBV6-1,.,CASSEVAILNTIYF,TGTGCCAGCAGTGAAGTCGCGATACTCAACACCATATATTTT
.,TRBJ2-2,TRBV10-2,.,CASSDYRRNTGELFF,TGCGCCAGCAGTGACTATAGGAGAAACACCGGGGAGCTGTTTTTT
.,TRBJ2-1,TRBV2,.,CASSAGYYNEQFF,TGTGCCAGCAGCGCGGGGTACTACAATGAGCAGTTCTTC
.,TRBJ2-1,TRBV2,.,CASSGGQGLINEQFF,TGTGCCAGCAGTGGAGGCCAGGGATTGATCAATGAGCAGTTCTTC
.,TRBJ2-7,TRBV6-5,.,CASSPDASSYEQYF,TGTGCCAGCAGTCCCGATGCGAGCTCCTACGAGCAGTACTTC
.,TRBJ2-7,TRBV30,TRBD1,CAWSGGTGFYEQYF,TGTGCCTGGAGTGGCGGGACAGGGTTCTACGAGCAGTACTTC
.,TRBJ2-5,TRBV11-2,.,CASSSVASPNF,TGTGCCAGCAGTTCCGTAGCGTCCCCTAACTTC
.,TRBJ2-2,TRBV30,.,CVWTQNTGELFF,TGTGTCTGGACCCAGAACACCGGGGAGCTGTTTTTT
.,TRBJ2-7,TRBV6-1,.,CASMGLPNPYEQYF,TGTGCCAGCATGGGGCTTCCGAACCCCTACGAGCAGTACTTC
.,TRBJ2-2,TRBV5-6,.,CASSPLATGELFF,TGTGCCAGCAGCCCACTAGCTACCGGGGAGCTGTTTTTT
.,TRBJ2-3,TRBV5-6,.,CASSLYQGWGTDTQYF,TGTGCCAGCAGCTTGTATCAGGGTTGGGGCACAGATACGCAGTATTTT
.,TRBJ2-1,TRBV29-1,.,CSVESPNSNEQFF,TGCAGCGTTGAATCCCCGAACAGTAATGAGCAGTTCTTC
.,TRBJ2-1,TRBV19,.,CASSELRSYNEQFF,TGTGCCAGTAGTGAGTTACGCTCCTACAATGAGCAGTTCTTC
.,TRBJ1-3,TRBV7-3,.,CASSLTQGNTIYF,TGTGCCAGCAGCTTAACACAGGGAAACACCATATATTTT
.,TRBJ2-1,TRBV27,.,CASSLTALASTYNEQFF,TGTGCCAGCAGTTTAACGGCGCTAGCGTCCACCTACAATGAGCAGTTCTTC
once,TRBJ2-3,TRBV30,.,CASGLNTDTQYF,TGTGCCTCCGGACTTAACACAGATACGCAGTATTTT
.,TRBJ2-5,TRBV2,.,CASSDRGRETQYF,TGTGCCAGCAGTGACCGGGGGAGGGAGACCCAGTACTTC
.,TRBJ2-3,TRBV7-2,.,CASSLVRGTDTQYF,TGTGCCAGCAGCTTAGTACGCGGTACAGATACGCAGTATTTT
.,TRBJ1-1,TRBV5-1,TRBD1,CASSSGSYRGSNTEAFF,TGCGCCAGCAGCTCGGGGTCTTACAGGGGTTCGAACACTGAAGCTTTCTTT
.,TRBJ2-5,TRBV27,.,CASRNLGGETQYF,TGTGCCAGCAGGAATCTAGGAGGGGAGACCCAGTACTTC
.,TRBJ2-2,TRBV7-9,.,CASSLGQNTGELFF,TGTGCCAGCAGCTTAGGTCAGAACACCGGGGAGCTGTTTTTT
.,TRBJ2-5,TRBV2,TRBD2,CAAGEGTQYF,TGTGCCGCGGGGGAAGGGACCCAGTACTTC
.,TRBJ2-3,TRBV30,TRBD1,CACTGDPLLVPMGDTQYF,TGTGCCTGCACAGGGGACCCACTACTAGTGCCCATGGGAGATACGCAGTATTTT
.,TRBJ1-2,TRBV7-9,.,CASSRGINYGYTF,TGTGCCAGCAGCCGCGGGATTAACTATGGCTACACCTTC
few,TRBJ1-3,TRBV10-2,TRBD1,CASSETGGTGNTIYF,TGCGCCAGCAGCGAAACAGGGGGCACTGGAAACACCATATATTTT
.,TRBJ1-1,TRBV23-1,.,CASSPPPGNTEAFF,TGCGCCAGCAGCCCCCCCCCAGGGAACACTGAAGCTTTCTTT
.,TRBJ2-1,TRBV2,.,CASRGSALYNEQFF,TGTGCCAGCAGGGGTAGCGCCCTCTACAATGAGCAGTTCTTC
once,TRBJ2-7,TRBV6-5,TRBD2,CASSYSGLANEQYF,TGTGCCAGCAGTTACTCGGGACTAGCGAACGAGCAGTACTTC
.,TRBJ1-1,TRBV5-6,TRBD1,CASSSLTGGENTEAFF,TGTGCCAGCAGCTCTCTGACAGGGGGCGAGAACACTGAAGCTTTCTTT
.,TRBJ2-1,TRBV9,TRBD1,CACGTGDHNEQFF,TGTGCCTGCGGGACAGGGGATCACAATGAGCAGTTCTTC
.,TRBJ1-2,TRBV27,.,CASSLSTALSGYTF,TGTGCCAGCAGTTTATCCACAGCCCTAAGTGGCTACACCTTC
.,TRBJ1-1,TRBV4-2,TRBD1,CASSQGDRGNTEAFF,TGTGCCAGCAGCCAAGGGGACAGGGGGAACACTGAAGCTTTCTTT
once,TRBJ1-5,TRBV30,TRBD1,CAWTTQTGWDQPQHF,TGTGCCTGGACCACACAGACAGGGTGGGATCAGCCCCAGCATTTT